The entry below gives a single T cell receptor (beta chain) sequence along with its context. Described treatment: 15 to 20 received Ad26.COV2.S at low or high dose, single or two shots; about 5 received placebo; per-sample allocation not given. Sample collection was performed on day 63 after the first vaccine or placebo injection. These data come from a study of Ad26.COV2.S vaccination and SARS-CoV-2 variants. Method: immunoSEQ multiplex PCR; TCRdb's copy keeps in-frame clones and lacks some. Found here are around 450,000 clones, nearly 90% of them singletons; the top ten hold around 2.6%. This CDR3 has 12 amino acids.

This specimen was peripheral blood, taken in a trial of Ad26.COV2.S vaccine versus placebo. The chain joins TRBV21-1 to TRBJ2-7; TRBD1 is the table's D call and was not checked against the DNA. TRBV21-1 is annotated as a pseudogene. The clonotype was recovered from a person aged 18-65 years who received the Ad26.COV2.S COVID-19 vaccine or a placebo. CDR3 bases: TGTGCCCAGGGGGTTGTTCGGAACCGGTGGTACGTC. It codes for CAQGVVRNRWYV.